These 11 T cell receptor beta chains came from one sample sequenced in a study of identical twins. MiXCR, run by TCRdb on the 5' RACE reads, gives a single entry per CDR3 protein. This table has 600,000 to 700,000 distinct CDR3 sequences, 21% appearing once. The data also belong to a second study, concerning T cells expressing NK-cell markers.

The specimen sequenced was PBMCs. The receptors come from a young woman in good health.

This clonotype was seen more than once but under ten times. The V call is TRBV20-1, the J call TRBJ2-1; a possible D gene is TRBD2 (5 bases). Trimming pared 1 base from V and 10 bases from J, leaving 11 bases between. This CDR3 region has 12 residues. The germline gives CDR1 DFQATT, CDR2 SNEGSKA (reference sequence). As DNA, the CDR3 is TGCAGTGCTAGAGGTCTAGCTGCCGAGCAGTTCTTC. Encoded protein: CSARGLAAEQFF.

In its sample, this clonotype was seen a few times. V and J are TRBV12-3 or TRBV12-4 and TRBJ2-1, with D possibly being TRBD2 (5 bases). The CDR3 totals 11 residues. V lost 7 bases to trimming and J lost 10 bases, with 11 bases between them. The CDR3 is CASTSAAEQFF. CDR3 nucleotide sequence: TGTGCCAGCACCTCAGCGGCAGAGCAGTTCTTC.

This clonotype was counted many times. The V call is TRBV15, the J call TRBJ2-1; tentative D call: TRBD2 (5 bases). With 0 bases removed from V and 9 bases from J, the gap between germline ends came to 6 bases. CDR3 size: 12 residues. Germline lookup yields CDR1 LNHNV and CDR2 YYDKDF (reference sequence). CDR3 loop: CATSREGSEQFF. Written as DNA, the CDR3 is TGTGCCACCAGCAGAGAGGGGAGTGAGCAGTTCTTC. The full variable domain, rest sourced from reference TRBV15 and TRBJ2-1, is DAMVIQNPRYQVTQFGKPVTLSCSQTLNHNVMYWYQQKSSQAPKLLFHYYDKDFNNEADTPDNFQSRRPNTSFCFLDIRSPGLGDTAMYLCATSREGSEQFFGPGTRLTVL.

The V and J genes are TRBV7-2 and TRBJ2-1; D unclear. V lost 5 bases to trimming and J lost 2 bases, with 7 bases between them. Germline V CDR1 and CDR2: SGHTA, FQGNSA. This CDR3 spans 13 amino acids. CDR3 loop: CASSINPYNEQFF. CDR3 sequence (DNA): TGTGCCAGCAGCATAAACCCCTACAATGAGCAGTTCTTC.

This clonotype was counted a few times. V gene TRBV20-1 combines with J gene TRBJ2-7; tentative D call: TRBD1 (6 bases). The CDR3 is 13 amino acids. V was clipped by 3 bases and J by 1 base, with 10 bases between them. Germline V lookup: CDR1 DFQATT, CDR2 SNEGSKA (reference sequence). The CDR3 coding sequence is TGCAGTGCTAGCGACAGGAATTCCTACGAGCAGTACTTC. Residues: CSASDRNSYEQYF.

There are a few counts of this clonotype. The chain combines TRBV6-1 with TRBJ2-7, with D hard to call. Germline V gene lookup returns CDR1 MNHNS and CDR2 SASEGT. This CDR3 has 15 residues. V shed 5 bases and J shed 0 bases, with 14 bases lying between them. The CDR3 DNA reads TGTGCCAGCAGTCGAGCAGGAAAGAGCTCCTACGAGCAGTACTTC. It codes for CASSRAGKSSYEQYF.

This clonotype was seen a handful of times. The chain recombines TRBV20-1 with TRBJ2-1, with a tentative D call TRBD2 (5 bases). The CDR3 is 13 residues long. Germline CDR1 DFQATT, CDR2 SNEGSKA (reference sequence). Trimming stripped 0 bases from V and 7 bases from J, with 10 bases between. This CDR3 reads CSARDPPGNEQFF. The CDR3 region has the DNA TGCAGTGCTAGAGATCCCCCGGGAAATGAGCAGTTCTTC.

This clonotype was detected only a few times. The chain employs TRBV6-1 and TRBJ2-1, with D unclear. Trimming removed 7 bases from V and 0 bases from J, with 16 bases in between. Germline values: CDR1 MNHNS, CDR2 SASEGT. CDR3 length: 16 residues. The chain's CDR3 is CASTTPRAGSYNEQFF. The CDR3 DNA reads TGTGCCAGCACCACACCTAGGGCAGGCTCCTACAATGAGCAGTTCTTC.

This clonotype was seen more than once but under ten times. The J gene is TRBJ2-1, the V gene TRBV29-1, with a weak D call TRBD2 (5 bases). The CDR3 covers 13 residues. Trimming stripped 3 bases from V and 6 bases from J, with 12 bases between. CDR1 is SQVTM and CDR2 is ANQGSEA in the germline V gene. CDR3 coding DNA: TGCAGCGTTGACACGGAGCGGCTCAATGAGCAGTTCTTC. Amino acid sequence: CSVDTERLNEQFF.

The V gene is TRBV20-1, the J gene TRBJ2-1; D may be TRBD2 (5 bases). V lost 6 bases, J lost 2 bases, and 17 bases lay in between. The V gene's germline CDR1 is DFQATT and CDR2 SNEGSKA (reference sequence). The CDR3 runs to 15 residues. For the CDR3, the DNA is TGCAGTGCGACAACCCCGGACTCGACCTACAATGAGCAGTTCTTC. This codes for CSATTPDSTYNEQFF.

The chain joins TRBV4-3 to TRBJ2-1; no clear D. The CDR3 is 13 amino acids. V shed 2 bases and J shed 7 bases, with 9 bases lying between them. Per germline, CDR1 LGHNA and CDR2 YSLEER. CDR3 nucleotides: TGCGCCAGCAGCCAACATCGGAGAAATGAGCAGTTCTTC. Protein: CASSQHRRNEQFF.